This T cell receptor (beta chain) was found in a study of blood T cell repertoires in COVID-19 (TCRdb year 2020). Regarding the complete study: Collaborator samples came from the United States, Italy and Spain and covered acute and convalescent phases of COVID-19. Sample metadata almost always included a de-identified subject ID, COVID-19 status, age in years and sex. Subjects who had been exposed to COVID-19, were actively infected with it, or had recovered from it provided the deeply sampled blood TCRbeta repertoires that made up the dataset. The prospective study material was composed of cDNA or gDNA derived from T cells, B-cell-depleted T cells, or PBMCs. Where available, HLA class I and class II types were obtained from metadata supplied by the sample provider rather than from assay-based typing. Samples came from the ongoing ImmuneRACE study (first 160 participants) plus 1,254 subjects from 6 global collaborators. The repertoires were made available in a free public database intended to serve as a resource for research on the immune response to SARS-CoV-2.

A second Seattle source provided samples from volunteer blood donors who had recovered from COVID-19. Each collaborating institution followed its own protocols to collect whole blood in K2EDTA tubes. For TCRbeta analysis, collaborators shipped samples in one of three forms: frozen whole blood, isolated PBMCs, or DNA extracted from either of those sample types. The immunoSEQ Assay, a bias-controlled multiplex PCR, was used to amplify TCRbeta CDR3 regions from genomic DNA. The authors' analysis ran thus. Nucleated cell counts per sample were estimated from amplification of reference gene primers within the assay. To quantify the absolute abundance of each unique TCRbeta CDR3 rearrangement, sequence reads were collapsed and filtered. For each sample, productive Simpson clonality was calculated as the square root of Simpson's diversity index over productive rearrangements. The table comes from immuneACCESS by way of TCRdb, which keeps in-frame sequences with V and J called. Part of the clones is missing from these tables; in studies checked, under half for an unresolved V gene and the rest for unknown reasons. Clone size and the V and J calls come from that table; the DNA yielded D and trimming. Present in this sample are roughly 220,000 clones, roughly 90% of which were seen just once. Jointly, the top ten make up over 2% of the sample.

At the junction V is shortened by 1 base and J by 6 bases, with 10 bases in between. CDR1 LGHDT and CDR2 YNNKEL are derived from the germline V gene (reference sequence). The cysteine opens and the phenylalanine closes a CDR3 of 13 amino acids. This entry keeps only the CDR3 DNA: 39 bases, framed from base 1. General study outcomes and caveats: The amount of clinical and demographic metadata varied by source and participant and was provided uncurated.

As to this clone: The clone's antigen remains unknown. Qualities for individual bases were not recorded, and no much larger clone is one base off.

The chain links TRBV3-1 (or the pseudogene TRBV3-2) with TRBJ2-7, with no D gene named confidently. This TCR came from a man aged 30 to 45 who had recovered from COVID-19. Sequencing input: peripheral blood. The CDR3 is CASSQVPTGEQYF. The DNA is as follows: TGTGCCAGCAGCCAAGTCCCAACGGGCGAGCAGTACTTC.